The entry that follows covers one T cell receptor beta chain sequence. The clone's antigen remains unknown. The CDR3 numbers 12 residues from cysteine through phenylalanine. No coding sequence is recorded. CDR1 is given as SEHNR and CDR2 as FQNEAQ, both from the germline V gene (reference sequence). For every CD8+ T cell subset, around 300,000 cells were flow-sorted straight into RLT lysis buffer, and each subset was sorted in triplicate. Naive CD8+ T cells were defined stringently as CD45RO-CCR7+CD27+CD95- to exclude memory contaminants. Peripheral blood mononuclear cells were isolated from buffy coats using standard density gradient centrifugation. Naive CXCR3-negative and CXCR3-positive CD8+ T cells were flow-sorted using a FACSAria III. Total RNA was extracted from sorted cells using an RNeasy Mini Kit. This sample was included in a study of CXCR3-negative and CXCR3-positive naive CD8 T cells (dated by TCRdb to about 2019). Some background on the complete study: In total, about 135 million TRB reads were obtained, corresponding to roughly 1.5 +/- 0.3 million reads per library. Diversity and physicochemical repertoire analyses covered over 10 donors pooled from two independent experiments. TRBV-TRBJ cluster analysis included naive subsets from 5 or 6 donors and memory cells from 3 donors. General conclusions and limits of the study: Surface CD5, linked to self-reactivity in mice, was comparable between naive subsets; TCR interaction strength was therefore also inferred from TRB CDR3 physicochemical properties. Repertoire diversity was comparably high in both naive subsets but much lower in memory CD8+ T cells. Compared with CXCR3-negative naive cells, CXCR3-positive naive cells had TRB CDR3s with higher hydrophobicity (lower Kidera factor 4), lower energy, and higher strength and volume indices. CXCR3 expression partially decreased after cryopreservation, so most assays used freshly isolated PBMCs. TRBV-TRBJ usage was similar between naive CXCR3-negative and CXCR3-positive cells from the same donor, while memory cells showed distinct patterns.

Instrument used: NextSeq 550. The Human TCR Profiling Kit (MiLaboratory) was used to make UMI-labeled 5' RACE TRB cDNA libraries. The full amount of extracted RNA was used for cDNA synthesis, and the full amount of resulting cDNA was used for PCR amplification. The libraries were made side by side, with each library going through the same number of PCR cycles. The published analysis was carried out like this. MIGEC and MiXCR extracted about 48,000 +/- 9,800 unique UMI-labeled TRB cDNA molecules per library, requiring at least two reads per UMI. Each library averaged about 37,000 +/- 9,700 functional in-frame TRB CDR3 nucleotide clonotypes without stop codons. Diversity metrics, including normalized Shannon-Wiener and Chao1, were computed in VDJtools after downsampling to 5000 UMI-labeled TRB molecules per sample. VDJtools was used to calculate clonotype-size-weighted physicochemical properties of the central five CDR3 residues, namely interaction energy, strength, volume and Kidera factor 4. The reads were reprocessed in TCRdb, with one entry per CDR3 protein sequence and no accompanying DNA. It is TCRdb's table, rather than the study itself, that gives the V and J calls and clone size. The sample table on file contains 120,000 to 150,000 distinct CDR3 sequences. The top ten clonotypes cover under 0.35% of the sample.

This receptor chain uses TRBV7-9 and TRBJ2-1; TCRdb designates TRBD2, a call that cannot be tested without DNA. Sequencing used naive CXCR3+ CD8+ T cells from blood. This specimen's cell subset or site label, interpreted: CD45RO-CCR7+CD27+CD95- naive CD8+ T cells expressing CXCR3 (TNR3+). This TCR was sampled from a human donor in good health. Some clones in this sample may be carry-over from other donors' samples. CDR3 reads: CASSSLDNEQFF.